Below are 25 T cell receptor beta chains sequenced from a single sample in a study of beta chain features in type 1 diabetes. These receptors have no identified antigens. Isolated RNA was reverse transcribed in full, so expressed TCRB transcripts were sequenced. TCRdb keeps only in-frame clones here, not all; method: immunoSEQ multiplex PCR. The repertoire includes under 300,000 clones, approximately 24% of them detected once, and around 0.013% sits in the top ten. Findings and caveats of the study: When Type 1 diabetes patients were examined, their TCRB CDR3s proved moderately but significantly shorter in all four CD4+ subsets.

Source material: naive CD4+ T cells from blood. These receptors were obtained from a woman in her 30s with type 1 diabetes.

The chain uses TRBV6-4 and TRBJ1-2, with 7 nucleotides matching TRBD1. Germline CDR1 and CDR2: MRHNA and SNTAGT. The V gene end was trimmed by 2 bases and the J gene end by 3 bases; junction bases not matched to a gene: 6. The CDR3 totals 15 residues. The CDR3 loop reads CASSDHPTGYYGYTF. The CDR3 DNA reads TGTGCCAGCAGTGACCATCCGACAGGGTACTATGGCTACACCTTC.

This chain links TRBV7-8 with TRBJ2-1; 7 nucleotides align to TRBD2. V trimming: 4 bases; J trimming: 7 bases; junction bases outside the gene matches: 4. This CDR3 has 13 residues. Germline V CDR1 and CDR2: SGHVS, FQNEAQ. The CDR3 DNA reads TGTGCCAGCAGCTCCGGGGGAGGGAATGAGCAGTTCTTC. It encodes CASSSGGGNEQFF.

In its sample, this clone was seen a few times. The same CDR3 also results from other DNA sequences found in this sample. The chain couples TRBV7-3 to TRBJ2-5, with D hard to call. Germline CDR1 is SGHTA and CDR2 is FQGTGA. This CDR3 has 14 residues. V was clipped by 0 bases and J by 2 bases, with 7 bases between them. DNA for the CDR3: TGTGCCAGCAGCTTAACGGGCCTTCAAGAGACCCAGTACTTC. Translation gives CASSLTGLQETQYF.

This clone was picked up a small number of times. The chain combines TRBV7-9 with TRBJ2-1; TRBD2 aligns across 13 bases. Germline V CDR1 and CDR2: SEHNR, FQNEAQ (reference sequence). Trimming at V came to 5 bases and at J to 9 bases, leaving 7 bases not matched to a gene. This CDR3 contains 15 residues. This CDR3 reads CASSVLAGGIGEQFF. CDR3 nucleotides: TGTGCCAGCAGCGTACTAGCGGGAGGGATAGGTGAGCAGTTCTTC.

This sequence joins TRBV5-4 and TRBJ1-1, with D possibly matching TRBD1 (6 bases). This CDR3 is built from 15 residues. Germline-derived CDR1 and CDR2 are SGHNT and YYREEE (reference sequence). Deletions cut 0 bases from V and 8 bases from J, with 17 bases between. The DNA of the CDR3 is TGTGCCAGCAGCTTGGAAGGCCGAGGGGGAACCGAAGCTTTCTTT. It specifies CASSLEGRGGTEAFF.

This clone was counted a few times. Here the CDR3 DNA reads TGTGCCTGGAGTGTACGAGGGGGCTGGTACGAGCAGTACTTC. Its protein product is CAWSVRGGWYEQYF. V is TRBV30 and J is TRBJ2-7, with 7 positions matching TRBD1. The V gene end was trimmed by 0 bases and the J gene end by 4 bases; junction bases not matched to a gene: 6. Per the germline V gene, CDR1 is GTSNPN and CDR2 is SVGIG (reference sequence). The CDR3 extends over 14 amino acids. The variable domain in full, completed from reference TRBV30 and TRBJ2-7, reads SQTIHQWPATLVQPVGSPLSLECTVEGTSNPNLYWYRQAAGRGLQLLFYSVGIGQISSEVPQNLSASRPQDRQFILSSKKLLLSDSGFYLCAWSVRGGWYEQYFGPGTRLTVT.

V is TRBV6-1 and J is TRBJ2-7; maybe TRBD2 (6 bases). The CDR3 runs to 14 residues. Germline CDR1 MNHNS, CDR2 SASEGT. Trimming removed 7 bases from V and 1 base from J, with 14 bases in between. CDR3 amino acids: CASTDGDFSYEQYF. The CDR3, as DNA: TGTGCCAGCACCGATGGGGACTTTTCCTACGAGCAGTACTTC.

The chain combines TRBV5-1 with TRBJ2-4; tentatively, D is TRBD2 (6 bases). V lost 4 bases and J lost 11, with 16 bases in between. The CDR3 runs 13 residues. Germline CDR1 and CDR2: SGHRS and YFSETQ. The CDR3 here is CASSNGGRLVQYF. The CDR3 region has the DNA TGCGCCAGCAGCAACGGTGGTAGACTAGTTCAGTACTTC.

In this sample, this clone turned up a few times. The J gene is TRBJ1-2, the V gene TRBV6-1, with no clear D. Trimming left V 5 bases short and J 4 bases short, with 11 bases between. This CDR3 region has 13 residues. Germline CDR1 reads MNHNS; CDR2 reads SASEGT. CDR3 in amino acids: CASSTTGPYGYTF. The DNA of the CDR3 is TGTGCCAGCAGTACTACGGGTCCCTATGGCTACACCTTC.

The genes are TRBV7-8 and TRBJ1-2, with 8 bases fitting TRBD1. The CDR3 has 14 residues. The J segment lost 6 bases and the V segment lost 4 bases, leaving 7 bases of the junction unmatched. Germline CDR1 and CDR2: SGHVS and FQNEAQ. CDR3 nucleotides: TGTGCCAGCAGCTCGGTCGACAGGGGAAATGGCTACACCTTC. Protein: CASSSVDRGNGYTF.

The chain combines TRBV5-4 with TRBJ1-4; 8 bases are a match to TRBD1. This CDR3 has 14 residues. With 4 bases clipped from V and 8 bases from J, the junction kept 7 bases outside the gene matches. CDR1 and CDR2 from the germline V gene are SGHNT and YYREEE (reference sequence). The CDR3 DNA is TGTGCCAGCAGCACTCAGGGGGCGCAAGAAAAACTGTTTTTT. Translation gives CASSTQGAQEKLFF.

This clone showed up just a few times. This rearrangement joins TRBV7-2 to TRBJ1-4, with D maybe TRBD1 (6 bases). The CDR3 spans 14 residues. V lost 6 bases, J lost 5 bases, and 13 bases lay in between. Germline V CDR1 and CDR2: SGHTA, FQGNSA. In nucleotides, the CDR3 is TGTGCCAGCAGAAAGGGGGATAGGAATGAAAAACTGTTTTTT. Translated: CASRKGDRNEKLFF.

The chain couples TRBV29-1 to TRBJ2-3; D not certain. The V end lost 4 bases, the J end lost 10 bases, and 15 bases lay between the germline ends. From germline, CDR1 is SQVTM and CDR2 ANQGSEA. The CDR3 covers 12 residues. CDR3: CSVVPSDGSQYF. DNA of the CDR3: TGCAGCGTTGTCCCTAGTGACGGGTCGCAGTATTTT.

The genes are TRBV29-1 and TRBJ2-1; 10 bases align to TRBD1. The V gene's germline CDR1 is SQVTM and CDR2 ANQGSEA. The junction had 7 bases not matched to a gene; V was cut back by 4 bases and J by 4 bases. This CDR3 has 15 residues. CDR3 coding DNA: TGCAGCGTTGCCTGGGACAGGGGAAAGTACAATGAGCAGTTCTTC. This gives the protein CSVAWDRGKYNEQFF.

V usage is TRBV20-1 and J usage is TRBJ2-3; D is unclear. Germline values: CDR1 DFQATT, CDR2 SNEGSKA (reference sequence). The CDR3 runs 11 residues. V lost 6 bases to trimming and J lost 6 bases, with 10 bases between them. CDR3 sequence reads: CSAFIPDTQYF. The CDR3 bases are TGCAGTGCCTTTATCCCGGATACGCAGTATTTT.

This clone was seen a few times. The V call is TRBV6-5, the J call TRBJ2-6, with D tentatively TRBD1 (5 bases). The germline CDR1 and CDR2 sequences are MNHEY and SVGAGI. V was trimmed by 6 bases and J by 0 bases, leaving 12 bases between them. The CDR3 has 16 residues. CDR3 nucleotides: TGTGCCAGCAGCTACGGACATGACTCTGGGGCCAACGTCCTGACTTTC. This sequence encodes CASSYGHDSGANVLTF.

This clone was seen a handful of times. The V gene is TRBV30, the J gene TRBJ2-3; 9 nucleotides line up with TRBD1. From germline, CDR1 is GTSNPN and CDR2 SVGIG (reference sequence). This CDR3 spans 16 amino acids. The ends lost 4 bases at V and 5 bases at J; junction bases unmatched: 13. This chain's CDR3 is CAWNFLTGGAGDTQYF. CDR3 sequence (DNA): TGTGCCTGGAATTTTCTAACAGGGGGCGCGGGAGATACGCAGTATTTT. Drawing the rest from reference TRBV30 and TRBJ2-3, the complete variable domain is SQTIHQWPATLVQPVGSPLSLECTVEGTSNPNLYWYRQAAGRGLQLLFYSVGIGQISSEVPQNLSASRPQDRQFILSSKKLLLSDSGFYLCAWNFLTGGAGDTQYFGPGTRLTVL.

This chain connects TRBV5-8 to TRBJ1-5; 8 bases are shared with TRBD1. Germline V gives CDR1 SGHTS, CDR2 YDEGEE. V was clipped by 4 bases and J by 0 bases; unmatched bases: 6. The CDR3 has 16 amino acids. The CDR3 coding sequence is TGTGCCAGCAGCAGGGGACAGGTCTATAGCAATCAGCCCCAGCATTTT. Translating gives CASSRGQVYSNQPQHF.

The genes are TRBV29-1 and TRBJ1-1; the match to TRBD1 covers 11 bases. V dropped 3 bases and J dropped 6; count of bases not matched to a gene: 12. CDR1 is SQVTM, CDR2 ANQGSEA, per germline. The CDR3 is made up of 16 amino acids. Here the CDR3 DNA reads TGCAGCGTTGACGCGGGACAGGGGGTAAAGAGGGCTGAAGCTTTCTTT. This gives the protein CSVDAGQGVKRAEAFF.

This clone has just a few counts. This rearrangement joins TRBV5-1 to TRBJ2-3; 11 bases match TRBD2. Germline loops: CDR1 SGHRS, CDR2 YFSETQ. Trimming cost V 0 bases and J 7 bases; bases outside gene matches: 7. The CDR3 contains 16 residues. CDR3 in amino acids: CASSLDGTSGTNTQYF. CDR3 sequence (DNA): TGCGCCAGCAGCTTGGACGGGACTAGCGGAACGAATACGCAGTATTTT.

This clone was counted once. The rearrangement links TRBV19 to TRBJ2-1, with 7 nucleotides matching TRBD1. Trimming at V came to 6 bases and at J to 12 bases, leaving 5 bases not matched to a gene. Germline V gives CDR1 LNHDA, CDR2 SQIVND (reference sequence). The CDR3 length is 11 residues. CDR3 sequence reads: CASRFGDRQFF. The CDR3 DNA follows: TGTGCCAGTAGGTTTGGGGACAGGCAGTTCTTC.

CDR3 loop: CASSLSSGSGNEQFF. The DNA of the CDR3 is TGTGCCAGCAGTTTATCTAGCGGGAGCGGAAATGAGCAGTTCTTC. This chain uses TRBV27 with TRBJ2-1, with 9 positions matching TRBD2. Germline V lookup: CDR1 MNHEY, CDR2 SMNVEV (reference sequence). This CDR3 is built from 15 residues. V lost 0 bases and J lost 7; bases outside the gene matches: 4.

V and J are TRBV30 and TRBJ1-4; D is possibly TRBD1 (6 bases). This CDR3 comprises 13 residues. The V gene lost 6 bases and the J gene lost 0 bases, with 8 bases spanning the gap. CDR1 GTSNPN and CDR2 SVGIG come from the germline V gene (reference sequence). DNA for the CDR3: TGTGCCTGCAGGGGTTCAACTAATGAAAAACTGTTTTTT. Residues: CACRGSTNEKLFF.

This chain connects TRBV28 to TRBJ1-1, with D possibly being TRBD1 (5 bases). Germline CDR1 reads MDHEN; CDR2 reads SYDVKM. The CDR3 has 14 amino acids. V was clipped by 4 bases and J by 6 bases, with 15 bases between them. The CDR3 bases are TGTGCCAGCAGTTCGCTTTTAACAGGCGCTGAAGCTTTCTTT. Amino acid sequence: CASSSLLTGAEAFF.

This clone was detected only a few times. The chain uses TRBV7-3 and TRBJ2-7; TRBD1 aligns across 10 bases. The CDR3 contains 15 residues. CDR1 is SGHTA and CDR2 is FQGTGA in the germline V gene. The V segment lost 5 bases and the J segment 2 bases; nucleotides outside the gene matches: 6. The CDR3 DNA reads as TGTGCCAGCAGCCCCTCCGGGACAGGGGCCTACGAGCAGTACTTC. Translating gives CASSPSGTGAYEQYF.